This T cell receptor beta chain came from a study of blood T cells in healthy people across ages. Overall study findings and caveats: Observed TCR beta diversity per million T cells went down as age went up. This fall followed a roughly linear course with age. The study found more naive CD4+ cells and higher diversity in long-lived than aged donors.

The authors ran a second PCR of 7 to 11 cycles using a sample-barcoded 5' primer and a J-beta primer mix. TCRdb used MiXCR to reprocess the 5' RACE reads, holding one entry per CDR3 protein. Of approximately 1.5 million distinct CDR3 sequences listed, roughly two fifths are singletons. About this clonotype itself: What it recognizes is unknown.

The sequencing input was blood. This TCR was sampled from a woman between 18 and 29 years old in good health.

CDR3 DNA sequence: TGCAGTGCCACGGGACTAGCGGGGTACAATGAGCAGTACTTC. Protein: CSATGLAGYNEQYF. This chain uses TRBV20-1 with TRBJ2-5; 13 bases fit TRBD2. Per germline, CDR1 DFQATT and CDR2 SNEGSKA (reference sequence). With 6 bases clipped from V and 11 bases from J, the junction kept 12 bases outside the gene matches. This CDR3 comprises 14 residues.